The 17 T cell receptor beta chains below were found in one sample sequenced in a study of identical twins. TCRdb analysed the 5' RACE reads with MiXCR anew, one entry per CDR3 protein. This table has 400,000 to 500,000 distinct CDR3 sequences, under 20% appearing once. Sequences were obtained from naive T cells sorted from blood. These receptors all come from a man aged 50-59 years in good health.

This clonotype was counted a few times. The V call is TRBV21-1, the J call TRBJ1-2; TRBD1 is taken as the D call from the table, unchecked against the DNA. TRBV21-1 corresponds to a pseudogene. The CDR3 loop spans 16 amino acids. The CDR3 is CASSTRGGGGPNGYTF. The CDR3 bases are TGTGCCAGCAGCACCAGAGGCGGGGGGGGGCCCAATGGCTACACCTTC.

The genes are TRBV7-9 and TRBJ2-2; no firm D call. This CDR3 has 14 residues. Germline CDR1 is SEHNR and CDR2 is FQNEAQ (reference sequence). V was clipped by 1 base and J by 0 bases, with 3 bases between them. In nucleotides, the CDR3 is TGTGCCAGCAGCTTAGACGCGAACACCGGGGAGCTGTTTTTT. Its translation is CASSLDANTGELFF.

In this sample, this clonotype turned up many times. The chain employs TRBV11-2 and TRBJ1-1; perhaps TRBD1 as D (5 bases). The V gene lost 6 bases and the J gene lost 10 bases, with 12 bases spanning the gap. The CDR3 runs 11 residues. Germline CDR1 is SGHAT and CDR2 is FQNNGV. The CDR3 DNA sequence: TGTGCCAGCAGTTTTACTGGGGCAGCTTTCTTT. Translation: CASSFTGAAFF.

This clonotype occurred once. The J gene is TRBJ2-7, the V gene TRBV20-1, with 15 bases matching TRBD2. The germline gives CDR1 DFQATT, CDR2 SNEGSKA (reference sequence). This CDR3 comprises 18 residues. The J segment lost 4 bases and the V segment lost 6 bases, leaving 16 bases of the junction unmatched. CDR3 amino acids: CSAARTSGRAEGGYEQYF. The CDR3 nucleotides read TGCAGTGCAGCTAGGACTAGCGGGAGGGCCGAGGGGGGTTACGAGCAGTACTTC.

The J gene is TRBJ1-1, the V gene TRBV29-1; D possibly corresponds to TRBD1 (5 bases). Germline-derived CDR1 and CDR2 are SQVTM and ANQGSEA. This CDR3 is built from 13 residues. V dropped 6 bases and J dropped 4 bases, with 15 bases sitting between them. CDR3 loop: CSVKVQGITEAFF. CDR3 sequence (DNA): TGCAGCGTCAAAGTCCAGGGTATCACTGAAGCTTTCTTT.

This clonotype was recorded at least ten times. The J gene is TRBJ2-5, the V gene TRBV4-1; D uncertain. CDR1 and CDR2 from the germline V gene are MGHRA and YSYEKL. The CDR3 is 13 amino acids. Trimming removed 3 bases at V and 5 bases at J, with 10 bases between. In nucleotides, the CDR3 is TGCGCCAGCAGCCAGGTCTGGACGGAGACCCAGTACTTC. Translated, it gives CASSQVWTETQYF.

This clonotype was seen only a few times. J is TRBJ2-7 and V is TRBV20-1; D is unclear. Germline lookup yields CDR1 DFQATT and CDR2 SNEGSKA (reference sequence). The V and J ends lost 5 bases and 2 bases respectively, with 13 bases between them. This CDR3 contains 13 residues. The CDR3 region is CSAPSVGTYEQYF. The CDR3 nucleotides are TGCAGTGCTCCTTCCGTAGGGACCTACGAGCAGTACTTC.

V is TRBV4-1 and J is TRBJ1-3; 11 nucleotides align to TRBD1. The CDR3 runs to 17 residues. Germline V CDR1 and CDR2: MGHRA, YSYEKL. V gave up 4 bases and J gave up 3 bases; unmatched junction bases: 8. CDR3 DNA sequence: TGCGCCAGCAGCCTACTGGGACAGGGGGATATTGGAAACACCATATATTTT. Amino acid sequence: CASSLLGQGDIGNTIYF.

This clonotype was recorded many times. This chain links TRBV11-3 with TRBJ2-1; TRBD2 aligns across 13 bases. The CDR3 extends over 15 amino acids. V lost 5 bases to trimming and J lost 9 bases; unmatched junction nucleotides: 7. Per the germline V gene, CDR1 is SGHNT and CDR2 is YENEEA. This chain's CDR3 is CASSPTSGRAREQFF. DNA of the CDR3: TGTGCCAGCAGCCCAACTAGCGGGAGGGCGCGTGAGCAGTTCTTC.

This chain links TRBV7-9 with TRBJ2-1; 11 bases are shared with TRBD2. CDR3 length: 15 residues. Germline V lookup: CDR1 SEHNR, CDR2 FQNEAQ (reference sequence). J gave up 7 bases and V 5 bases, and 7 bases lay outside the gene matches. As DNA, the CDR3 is TGTGCCAGCAGCGAGGGACTAGCGGTGGGGAATGAGCAGTTCTTC. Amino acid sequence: CASSEGLAVGNEQFF.

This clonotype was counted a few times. The CDR3: CASSSYPLAGGDYEQYF. The DNA of the CDR3 is TGTGCCAGCAGTTCCTACCCGCTAGCGGGAGGTGACTACGAGCAGTACTTC. The V call is TRBV12-3 or TRBV12-4, the J call TRBJ2-7; the match to TRBD2 covers 11 bases. The V gene end was trimmed by 4 bases and the J gene end by 3 bases; junction bases not matched to a gene: 11. This CDR3 comprises 17 residues.

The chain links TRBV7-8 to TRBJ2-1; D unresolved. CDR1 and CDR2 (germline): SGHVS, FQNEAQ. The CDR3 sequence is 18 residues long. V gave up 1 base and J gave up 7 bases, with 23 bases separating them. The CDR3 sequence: CASSLDLRTAPLWNEQFF. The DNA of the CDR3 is TGTGCCAGCAGCTTAGACCTGCGTACGGCCCCTCTGTGGAATGAGCAGTTCTTC.

The CDR3 loop is CASSFDRAHTEAFF. Here the CDR3 DNA reads TGTGCCAGCAGTTTCGACAGGGCGCACACTGAAGCTTTCTTT. The chain uses TRBV6-2 or TRBV6-3 and TRBJ1-1; 7 bases line up with TRBD1. With V trimmed by 4 bases and J by 3 bases, 5 bases remained unmatched. Germline V gene data show CDR1 as MNHEY and CDR2 as SVGEGT. This CDR3 comprises 14 residues.

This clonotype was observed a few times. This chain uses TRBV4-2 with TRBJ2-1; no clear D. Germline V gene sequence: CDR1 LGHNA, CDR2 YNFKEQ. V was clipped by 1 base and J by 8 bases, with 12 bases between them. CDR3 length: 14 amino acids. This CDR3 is CASSQVPASYEQFF. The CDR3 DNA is TGTGCCAGCAGCCAAGTACCAGCGAGCTATGAGCAGTTCTTC.

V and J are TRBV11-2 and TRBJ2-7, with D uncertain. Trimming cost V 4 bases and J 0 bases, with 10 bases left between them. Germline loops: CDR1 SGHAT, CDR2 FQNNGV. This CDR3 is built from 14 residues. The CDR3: CASSSGPVSYEQYF. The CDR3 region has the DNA TGTGCCAGCAGCTCAGGACCGGTCTCCTACGAGCAGTACTTC.

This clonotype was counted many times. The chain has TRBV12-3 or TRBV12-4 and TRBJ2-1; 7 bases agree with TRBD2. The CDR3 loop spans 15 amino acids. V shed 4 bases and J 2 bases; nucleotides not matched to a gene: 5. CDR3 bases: TGTGCCAGCAGTTGGTCGGGAGGTACCTACAATGAGCAGTTCTTC. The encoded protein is CASSWSGGTYNEQFF.

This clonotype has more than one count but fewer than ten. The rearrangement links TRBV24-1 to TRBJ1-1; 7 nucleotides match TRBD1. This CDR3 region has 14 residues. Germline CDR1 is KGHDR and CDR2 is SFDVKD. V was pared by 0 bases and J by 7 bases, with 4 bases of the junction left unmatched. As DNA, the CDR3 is TGTGCCACCAGTGATTTGCTGGGACAGTTTGAAGCTTTCTTT. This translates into CATSDLLGQFEAFF.